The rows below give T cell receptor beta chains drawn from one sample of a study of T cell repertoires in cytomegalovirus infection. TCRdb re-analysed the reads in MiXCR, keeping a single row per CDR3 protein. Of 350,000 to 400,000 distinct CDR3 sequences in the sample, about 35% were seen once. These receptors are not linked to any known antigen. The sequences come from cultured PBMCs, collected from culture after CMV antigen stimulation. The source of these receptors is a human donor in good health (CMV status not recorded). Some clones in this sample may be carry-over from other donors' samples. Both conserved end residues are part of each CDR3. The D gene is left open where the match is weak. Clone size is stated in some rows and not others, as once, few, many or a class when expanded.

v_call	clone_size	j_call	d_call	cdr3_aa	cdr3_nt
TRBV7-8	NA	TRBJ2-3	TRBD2	CASSRARLAGVWDTQYF	TGTGCCAGCAGCCGAGCTCGACTAGCGGGAGTATGGGATACGCAGTATTTT
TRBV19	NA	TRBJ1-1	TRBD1	CASSTGPGQGVMEAFF	TGTGCCAGTAGTACCGGCCCCGGACAGGGGGTAATGGAAGCTTTCTTT
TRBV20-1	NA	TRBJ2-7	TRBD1	CSAHPAGGTHYEQYF	TGCAGTGCTCACCCCGCAGGGGGAACCCACTACGAGCAGTACTTC
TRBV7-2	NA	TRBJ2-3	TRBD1	CASSVQGGRIDTQYF	TGTGCCAGCAGCGTACAGGGGGGCAGGATAGATACGCAGTATTTT
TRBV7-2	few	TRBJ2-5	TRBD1	CASKQGSGETQYF	TGTGCCAGCAAACAGGGGTCGGGGGAGACCCAGTACTTC
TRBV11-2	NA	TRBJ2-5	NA	CASSLDPARSGQETQYF	TGTGCCAGCAGCTTAGATCCGGCGAGGTCCGGCCAAGAGACCCAGTACTTC
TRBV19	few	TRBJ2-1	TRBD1	CASTQGQGVWDEQFF	TGTGCCAGTACCCAGGGACAGGGGGTATGGGATGAGCAGTTCTTC
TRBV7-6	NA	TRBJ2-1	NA	CASSAMASSYNEQFF	TGTGCCAGCAGCGCTATGGCTAGCTCCTACAATGAGCAGTTCTTC
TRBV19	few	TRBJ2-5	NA	CASSPHREQETQYF	TGTGCCAGTAGCCCCCACCGGGAGCAAGAGACCCAGTACTTC
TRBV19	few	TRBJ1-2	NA	CASSTTVYGYTF	TGTGCCAGTAGTACGACAGTCTATGGCTACACCTTC
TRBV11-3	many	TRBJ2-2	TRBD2	CATDTDSRGSGRRSGELFF	TGTGCCACAGACACGGACAGTAGAGGTAGCGGGAGAAGGTCCGGGGAGCTGTTTTTT
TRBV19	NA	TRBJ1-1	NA	CASTGSRTTEAFF	TGTGCCAGTACCGGCTCCAGGACCACTGAAGCTTTCTTT
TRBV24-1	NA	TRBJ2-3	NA	CATSDFGRSTDTQYF	TGTGCCACCAGTGATTTCGGCAGAAGCACAGATACGCAGTATTTT
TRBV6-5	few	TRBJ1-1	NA	CASSYVQRTEAFF	TGTGCCAGCAGTTACGTACAGCGCACTGAAGCTTTCTTT
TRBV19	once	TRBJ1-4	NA	CASSDSEKLFF	TGTGCCAGTAGTGACAGTGAAAAACTGTTTTTT
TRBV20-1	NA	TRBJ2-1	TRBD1	CSAPPQGAYNEQFF	TGCAGTGCCCCCCCACAGGGGGCCTACAATGAGCAGTTCTTC
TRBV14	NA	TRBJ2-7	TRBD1	CASSQDETGTYEQYF	TGTGCCAGCAGCCAAGATGAGACAGGGACCTACGAGCAGTACTTC
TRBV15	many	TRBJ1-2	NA	CATSRRSPYGNGYTF	TGTGCCACCAGCAGACGTTCTCCCTATGGCAATGGCTACACCTTC
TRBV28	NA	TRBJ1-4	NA	CASRKTKSNEKLFF	TGTGCCAGCAGAAAAACAAAGTCTAATGAAAAACTGTTTTTT